This T cell receptor beta chain was sequenced for a study of technical replicates of blood from several donors. This CDR3 comprises 14 residues. CDR1 and CDR2 from the germline V gene are SNHLY and FYNNEI. The V gene lost 7 bases and the J gene lost 5 bases, with 15 bases spanning the gap. Profiling relied on immunoSEQ multiplex PCR, and the TCRdb table lists in-frame clones only, not all of them. The data show 50,000 to 70,000 clones, 75% to 95% seen once. The clonotype comes from a human donor in good health. Some clones in this sample may be carry-over from other donors' samples. This sequence joins TRBV2 and TRBJ2-1, with D perhaps matching TRBD2 (5 bases). Sequenced: PBMCs. The CDR3 spells CASKLPLADNEQFF. The CDR3 region has the DNA TGTGCCAGCAAGTTGCCCCTAGCCGACAATGAGCAGTTCTTC.